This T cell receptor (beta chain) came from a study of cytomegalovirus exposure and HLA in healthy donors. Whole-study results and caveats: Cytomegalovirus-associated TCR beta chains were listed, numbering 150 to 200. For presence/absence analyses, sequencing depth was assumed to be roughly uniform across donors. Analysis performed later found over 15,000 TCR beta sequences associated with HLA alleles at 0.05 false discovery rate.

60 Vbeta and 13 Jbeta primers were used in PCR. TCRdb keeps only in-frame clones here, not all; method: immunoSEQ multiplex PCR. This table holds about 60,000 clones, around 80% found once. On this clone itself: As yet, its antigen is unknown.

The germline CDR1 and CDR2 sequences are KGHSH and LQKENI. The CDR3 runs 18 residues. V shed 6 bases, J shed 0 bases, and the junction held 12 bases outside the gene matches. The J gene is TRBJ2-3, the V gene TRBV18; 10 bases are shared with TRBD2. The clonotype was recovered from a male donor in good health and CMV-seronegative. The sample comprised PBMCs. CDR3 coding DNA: TGTGCCAGCTCCCCCCCTAGCGGGGGAGAATCTAGCACAGATACGCAGTATTTT. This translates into CASSPPSGGESSTDTQYF.